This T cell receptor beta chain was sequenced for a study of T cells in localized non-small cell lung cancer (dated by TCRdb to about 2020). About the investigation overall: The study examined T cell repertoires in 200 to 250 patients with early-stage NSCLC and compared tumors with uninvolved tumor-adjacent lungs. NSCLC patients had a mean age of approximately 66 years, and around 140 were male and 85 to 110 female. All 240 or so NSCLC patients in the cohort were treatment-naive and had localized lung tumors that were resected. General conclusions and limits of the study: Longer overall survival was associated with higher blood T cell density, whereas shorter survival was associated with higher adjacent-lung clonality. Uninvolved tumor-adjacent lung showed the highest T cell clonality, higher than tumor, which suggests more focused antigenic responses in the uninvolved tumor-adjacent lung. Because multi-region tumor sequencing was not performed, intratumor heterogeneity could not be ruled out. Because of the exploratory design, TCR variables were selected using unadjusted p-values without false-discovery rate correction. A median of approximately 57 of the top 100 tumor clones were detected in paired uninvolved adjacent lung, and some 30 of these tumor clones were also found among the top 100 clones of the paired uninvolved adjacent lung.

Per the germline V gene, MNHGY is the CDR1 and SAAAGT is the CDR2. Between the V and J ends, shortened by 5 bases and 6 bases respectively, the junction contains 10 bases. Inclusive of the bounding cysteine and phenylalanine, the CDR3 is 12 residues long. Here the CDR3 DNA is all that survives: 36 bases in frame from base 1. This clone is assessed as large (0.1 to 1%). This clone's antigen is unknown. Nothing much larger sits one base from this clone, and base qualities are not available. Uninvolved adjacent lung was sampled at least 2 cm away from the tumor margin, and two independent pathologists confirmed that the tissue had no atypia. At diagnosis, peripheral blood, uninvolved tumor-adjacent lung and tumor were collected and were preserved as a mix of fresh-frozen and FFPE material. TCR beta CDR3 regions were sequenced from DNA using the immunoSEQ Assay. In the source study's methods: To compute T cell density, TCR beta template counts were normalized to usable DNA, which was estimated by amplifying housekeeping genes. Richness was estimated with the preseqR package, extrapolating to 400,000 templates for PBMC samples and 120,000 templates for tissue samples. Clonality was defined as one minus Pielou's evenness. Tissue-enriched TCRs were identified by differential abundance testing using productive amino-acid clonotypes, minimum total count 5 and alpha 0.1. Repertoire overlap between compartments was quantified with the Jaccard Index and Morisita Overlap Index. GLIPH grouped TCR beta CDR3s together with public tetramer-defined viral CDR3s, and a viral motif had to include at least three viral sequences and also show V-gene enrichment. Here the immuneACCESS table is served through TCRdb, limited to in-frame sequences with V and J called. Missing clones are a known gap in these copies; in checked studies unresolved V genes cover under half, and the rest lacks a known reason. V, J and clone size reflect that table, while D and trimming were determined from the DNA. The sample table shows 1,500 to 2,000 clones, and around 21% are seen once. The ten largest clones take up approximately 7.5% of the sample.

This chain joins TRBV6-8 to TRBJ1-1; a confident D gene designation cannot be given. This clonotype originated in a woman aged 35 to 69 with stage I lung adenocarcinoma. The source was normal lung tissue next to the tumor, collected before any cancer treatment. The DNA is TGTGCCAGCAGTGGGTCTTTAGCTGAAGCTTTCTTT. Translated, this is CASSGSLAEAFF.